This record looks at one TCR beta chain sequence and its context. The J segment lost 3 bases and the V segment lost 0 bases, leaving 5 bases of the junction unmatched. The CDR3 runs 16 residues. Germline loops: CDR1 LGHNA, CDR2 YSLEER. Here immunoSEQ multiplex PCR was the method, and the copy in TCRdb shows in-frame clones only, minus some. The sample has over 200,000 clones, approximately 86% seen once. These data come from a study of blood T cell repertoires in COVID-19. Sequencing used peripheral blood. The chain employs TRBV4-3 and TRBJ1-5, with 7 bases identical to TRBD1. The source is a man in his forties who had recovered from COVID-19. The CDR3 protein is CASSQDLTGANQPQHF. DNA for the CDR3: TGCGCCAGCAGCCAAGATCTTACAGGGGCCAATCAGCCCCAGCATTTT.